What follows describes a single T cell receptor beta chain. Its specificity is unknown. Using immunoSEQ multiplex PCR, the repertoire was profiled, and TCRdb retains in-frame clones only, with some absent. The table shows around 95,000 clones, with approximately 94% occurring only once. This sample stems from a study of siplizumab effects on memory and regulatory T cells. Study results and limitations: Siplizumab caused a significant drop in alloreactive sequences traceable to unstimulated CD4+ memory cells. Naive or memory phenotype assignment was not possible for roughly 75-96% of proliferating CD4+ or CD8+ clones. A major contribution to the alloresponse seemed to be made by naive T cells, which seemed more diverse than memory cells.

This clonotype was obtained from a human donor in good health. Sample: non-Treg CD4+ T cells sorted from blood.

The CDR3 region is CASSESKVIRAKNIQYF. The CDR3, as DNA: TGTGCCAGCAGTGAGAGCAAGGTGATAAGGGCCAAAAACATTCAGTACTTC. The gene calls are TRBV25-1 and TRBJ2-4; D call uncertain. V was shortened by 3 bases and J by 1 base, with 16 bases between the two germline ends. This CDR3 is 17 amino acids long. Germline V gives CDR1 MGHDK, CDR2 SYGVNS.